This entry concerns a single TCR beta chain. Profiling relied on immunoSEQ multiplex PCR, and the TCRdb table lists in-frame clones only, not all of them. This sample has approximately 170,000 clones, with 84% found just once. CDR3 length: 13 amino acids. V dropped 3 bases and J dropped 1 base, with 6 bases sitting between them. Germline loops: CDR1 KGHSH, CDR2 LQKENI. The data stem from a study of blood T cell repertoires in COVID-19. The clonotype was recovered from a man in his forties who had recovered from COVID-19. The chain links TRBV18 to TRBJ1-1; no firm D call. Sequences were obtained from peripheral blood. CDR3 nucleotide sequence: TGTGCCAGCTCACCGAGACAGAACACTGAAGCTTTCTTT. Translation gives CASSPRQNTEAFF.